This T cell receptor (beta chain) was profiled in a study of regulatory T cells in long-lasting Graves disease. General study findings and limits: Sharing of public clonotypes was greater in persistent patients (around 3,000) than in new patients (around 1,000).

Time point specified: newly diagnosed GD, antithyroid drugs for less than 3 months. RNA isolated from PBMCs was used to make the TCR library. Assembly of TCR beta libraries relied on iRepertoire HTBI primers together with Arm-PCR of CDR3 regions. Using its own MiXCR run on the multiplex PCR reads, TCRdb lists one record per CDR3 protein. The sample yields roughly 500,000 distinct CDR3 sequences, less than 15% seen once. The CDR3 runs 13 residues. Germline lookup yields CDR1 MNHEY and CDR2 SVGEGT. V lost 7 bases and J lost 2, with 10 bases in between. This clonotype has more than one count but fewer than ten. What it binds is not known. This same sample was also taken into another study, of T cells in Graves' hyperthyroidism and ophthalmopathy. Per that study: Model predictions of ophthalmopathy came a median roughly 6.7 months before onset.

V gene TRBV6-2 or TRBV6-3 combines with J gene TRBJ2-3; D remains unclear. The TCR was taken from a man aged 25-45 years with Graves disease. The specimen was peripheral blood mononuclear cells (PBMCs), collected at new diagnosis, from a patient treated with antithyroid drugs. The CDR3 sequence: CASTLVHTDTQYF. CDR3 in DNA: TGTGCCAGCACTTTGGTCCACACAGATACGCAGTATTTT.